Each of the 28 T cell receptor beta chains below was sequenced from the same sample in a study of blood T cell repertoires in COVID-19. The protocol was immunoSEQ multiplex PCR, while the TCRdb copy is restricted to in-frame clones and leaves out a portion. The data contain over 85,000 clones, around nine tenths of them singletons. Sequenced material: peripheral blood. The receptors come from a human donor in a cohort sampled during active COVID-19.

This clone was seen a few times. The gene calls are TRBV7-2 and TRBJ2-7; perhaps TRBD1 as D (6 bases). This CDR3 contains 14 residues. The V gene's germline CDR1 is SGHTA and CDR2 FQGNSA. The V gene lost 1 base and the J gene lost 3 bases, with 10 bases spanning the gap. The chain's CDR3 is CASSLVGTFYEQYF. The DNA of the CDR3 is TGTGCCAGCAGCTTAGTGGGGACATTCTACGAGCAGTACTTC.

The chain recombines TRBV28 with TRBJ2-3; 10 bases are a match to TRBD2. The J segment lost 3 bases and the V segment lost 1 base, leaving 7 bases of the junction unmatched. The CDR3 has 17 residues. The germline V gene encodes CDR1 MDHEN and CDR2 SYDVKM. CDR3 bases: TGTGCCAGCAGTTTATCGGCTAGCGGGAGTACAACAGATACGCAGTATTTT. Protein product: CASSLSASGSTTDTQYF.

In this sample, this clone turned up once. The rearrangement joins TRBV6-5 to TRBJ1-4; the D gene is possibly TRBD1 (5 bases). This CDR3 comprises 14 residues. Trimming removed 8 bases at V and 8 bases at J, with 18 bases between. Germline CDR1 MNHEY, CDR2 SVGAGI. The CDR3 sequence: CASVKGAGREKLFF. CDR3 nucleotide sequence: TGTGCCAGCGTGAAGGGTGCAGGGCGGGAAAAACTGTTTTTT.

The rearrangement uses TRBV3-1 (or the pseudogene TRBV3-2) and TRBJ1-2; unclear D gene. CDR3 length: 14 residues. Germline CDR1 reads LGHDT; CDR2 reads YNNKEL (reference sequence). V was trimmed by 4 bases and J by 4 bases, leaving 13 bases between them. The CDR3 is CASSRTAAFYGYTF. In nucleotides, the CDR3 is TGTGCCAGCAGCCGGACTGCGGCCTTCTATGGCTACACCTTC.

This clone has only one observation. CDR3 sequence reads: CASSQGTSGRDEQFF. The CDR3 bases are TGCGCCAGCAGCCAAGGGACTAGCGGGAGAGATGAGCAGTTCTTC. The chain is built from TRBV4-3 and TRBJ2-1; 13 nucleotides line up with TRBD2. After removal of 1 base from V and 8 bases from J, the junction contained 2 bases not matched to a gene. Germline CDR1 is LGHNA and CDR2 is YSLEER. The CDR3 has 15 amino acids.

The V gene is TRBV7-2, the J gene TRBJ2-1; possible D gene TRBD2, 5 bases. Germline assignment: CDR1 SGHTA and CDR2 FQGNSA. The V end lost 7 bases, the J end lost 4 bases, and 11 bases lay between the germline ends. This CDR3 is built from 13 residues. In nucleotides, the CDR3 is TGTGCCAGCACCCGGACTCGATACAATGAGCAGTTCTTC. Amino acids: CASTRTRYNEQFF.

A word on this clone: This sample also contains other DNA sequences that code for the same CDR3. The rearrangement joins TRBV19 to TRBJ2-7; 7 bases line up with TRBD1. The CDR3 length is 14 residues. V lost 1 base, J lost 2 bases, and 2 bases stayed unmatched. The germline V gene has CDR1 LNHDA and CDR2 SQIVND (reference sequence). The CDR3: CASSIGTGAYEQYF. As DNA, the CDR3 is TGTGCCAGTAGTATAGGAACAGGGGCCTACGAGCAGTACTTC.

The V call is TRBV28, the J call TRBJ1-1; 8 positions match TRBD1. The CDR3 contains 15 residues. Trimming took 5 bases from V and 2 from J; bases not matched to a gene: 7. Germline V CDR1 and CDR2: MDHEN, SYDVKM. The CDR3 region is CASSVPGQANTEAFF. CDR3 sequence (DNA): TGTGCCAGCAGTGTTCCGGGACAGGCAAACACTGAAGCTTTCTTT.

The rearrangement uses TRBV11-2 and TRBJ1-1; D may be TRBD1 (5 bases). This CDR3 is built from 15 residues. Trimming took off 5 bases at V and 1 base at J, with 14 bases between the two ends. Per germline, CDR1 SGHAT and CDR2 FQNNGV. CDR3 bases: TGTGCCAGCAGCCTACGTCAGGGAGGGAACACTGAAGCTTTCTTT. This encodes CASSLRQGGNTEAFF. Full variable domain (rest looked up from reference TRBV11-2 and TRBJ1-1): EAGVAQSPRYKIIEKRQSVAFWCNPISGHATLYWYQQILGQGPKLLIQFQNNGVVDDSQLPKDRFSAERLKGVDSTLKIQPAKLEDSAVYLCASSLRQGGNTEAFFGQGTRLTVV.

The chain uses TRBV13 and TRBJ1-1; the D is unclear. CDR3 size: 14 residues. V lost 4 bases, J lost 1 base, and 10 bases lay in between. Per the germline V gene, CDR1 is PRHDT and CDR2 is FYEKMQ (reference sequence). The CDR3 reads CASSSSGRNTEAFF. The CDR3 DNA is TGTGCCAGCAGCTCTTCTGGGAGGAACACTGAAGCTTTCTTT.

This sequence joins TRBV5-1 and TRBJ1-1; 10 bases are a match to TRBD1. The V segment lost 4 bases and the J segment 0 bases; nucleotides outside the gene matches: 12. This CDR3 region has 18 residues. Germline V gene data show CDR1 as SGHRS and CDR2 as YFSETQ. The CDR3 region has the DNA TGCGCCAGCAGCGATTCGACAGGGGGCGAGCGGATGAACACTGAAGCTTTCTTT. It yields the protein CASSDSTGGERMNTEAFF.

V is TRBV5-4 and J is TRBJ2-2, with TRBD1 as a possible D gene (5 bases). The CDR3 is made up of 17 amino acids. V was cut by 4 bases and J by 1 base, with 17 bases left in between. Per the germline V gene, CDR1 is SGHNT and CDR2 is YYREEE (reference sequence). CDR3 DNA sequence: TGTGCCAGCAGCCCCTCCTCCGCCGGACAGAACACCGGGGAGCTGTTTTTT. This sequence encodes CASSPSSAGQNTGELFF.

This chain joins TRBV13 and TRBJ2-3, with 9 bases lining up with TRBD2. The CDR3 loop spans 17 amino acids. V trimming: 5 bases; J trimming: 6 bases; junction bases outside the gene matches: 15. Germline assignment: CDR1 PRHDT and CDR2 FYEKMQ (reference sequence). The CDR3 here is CASSTGYAGGVMDTQYF. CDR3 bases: TGTGCCAGCAGCACTGGGTATGCGGGGGGGGTGATGGATACGCAGTATTTT.

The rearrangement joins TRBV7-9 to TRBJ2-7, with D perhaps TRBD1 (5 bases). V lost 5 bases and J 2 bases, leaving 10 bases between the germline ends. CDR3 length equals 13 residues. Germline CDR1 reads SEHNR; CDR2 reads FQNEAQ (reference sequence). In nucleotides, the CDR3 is TGTGCCAGCAGCGCCAGGGCGCCCTACGAGCAGTACTTC. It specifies CASSARAPYEQYF.

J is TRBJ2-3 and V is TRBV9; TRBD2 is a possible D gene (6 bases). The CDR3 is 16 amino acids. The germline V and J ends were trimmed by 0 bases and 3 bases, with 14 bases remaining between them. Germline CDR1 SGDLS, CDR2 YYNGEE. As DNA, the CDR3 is TGTGCCAGCAGCGTAGCAGGCCTGACTAGTACAGATACGCAGTATTTT. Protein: CASSVAGLTSTDTQYF.

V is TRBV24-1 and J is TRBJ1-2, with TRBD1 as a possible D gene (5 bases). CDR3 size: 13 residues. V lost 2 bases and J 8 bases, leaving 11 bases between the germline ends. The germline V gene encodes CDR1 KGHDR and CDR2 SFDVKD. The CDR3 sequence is CATSDWRGSGYTF. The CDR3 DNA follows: TGTGCCACCAGTGATTGGAGGGGCTCCGGCTACACCTTC.

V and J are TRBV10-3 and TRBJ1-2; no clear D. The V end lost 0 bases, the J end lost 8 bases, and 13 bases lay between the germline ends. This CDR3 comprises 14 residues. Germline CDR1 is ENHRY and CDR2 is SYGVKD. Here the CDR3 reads CAISESRRGRGYTF. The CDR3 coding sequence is TGTGCCATCAGTGAGTCCAGGAGAGGGCGCGGCTACACCTTC.

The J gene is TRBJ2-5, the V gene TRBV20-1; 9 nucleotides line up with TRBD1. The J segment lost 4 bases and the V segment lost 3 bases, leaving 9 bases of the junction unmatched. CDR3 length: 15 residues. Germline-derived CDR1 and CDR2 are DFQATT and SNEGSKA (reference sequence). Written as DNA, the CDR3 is TGCAGTGCTAGTCAGGGACAGGGATTCGGAGAGACCCAGTACTTC. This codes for CSASQGQGFGETQYF.

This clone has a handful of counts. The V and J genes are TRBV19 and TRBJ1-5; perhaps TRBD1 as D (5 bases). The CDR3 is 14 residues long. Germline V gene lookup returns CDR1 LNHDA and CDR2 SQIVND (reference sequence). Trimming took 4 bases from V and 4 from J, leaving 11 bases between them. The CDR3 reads CASSTPGGNQPQHF. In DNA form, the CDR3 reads TGTGCCAGTAGTACCCCCGGGGGGAATCAGCCCCAGCATTTT.

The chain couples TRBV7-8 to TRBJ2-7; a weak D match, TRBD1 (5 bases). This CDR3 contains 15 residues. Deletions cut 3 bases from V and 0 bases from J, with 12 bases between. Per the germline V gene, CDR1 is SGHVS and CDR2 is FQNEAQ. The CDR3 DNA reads TGTGCCAGCAGCTTGGGTTCTGGGGCCTCCTACGAGCAGTACTTC. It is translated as CASSLGSGASYEQYF.

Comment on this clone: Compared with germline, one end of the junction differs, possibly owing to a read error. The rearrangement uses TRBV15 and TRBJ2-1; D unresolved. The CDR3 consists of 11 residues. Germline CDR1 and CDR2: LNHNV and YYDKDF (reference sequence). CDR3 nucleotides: TGTGCCACCAGCAGCTACTATGAGCAGTTCTTC. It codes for CATSSYYEQFF.

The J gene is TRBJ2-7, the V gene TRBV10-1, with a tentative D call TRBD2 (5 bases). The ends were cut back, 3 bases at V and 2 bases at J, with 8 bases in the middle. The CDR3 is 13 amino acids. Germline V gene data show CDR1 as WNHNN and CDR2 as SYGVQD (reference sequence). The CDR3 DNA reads TGCGCCAGCAGTGAAAGCGGAACCTACGAGCAGTACTTC. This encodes CASSESGTYEQYF.

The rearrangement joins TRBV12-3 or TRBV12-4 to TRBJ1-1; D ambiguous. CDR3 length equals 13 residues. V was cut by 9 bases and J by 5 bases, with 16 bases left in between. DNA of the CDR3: TGTGCCAGTATCCAGTTCCCGGGGACTGAAGCTTTCTTT. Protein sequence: CASIQFPGTEAFF.

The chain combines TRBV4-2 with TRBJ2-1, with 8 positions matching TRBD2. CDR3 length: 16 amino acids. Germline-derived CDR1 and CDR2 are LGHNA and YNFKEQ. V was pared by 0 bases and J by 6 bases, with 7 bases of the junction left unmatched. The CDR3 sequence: CASSQERTSIFNEQFF. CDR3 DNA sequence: TGTGCCAGCAGCCAAGAACGGACTAGCATATTCAATGAGCAGTTCTTC.

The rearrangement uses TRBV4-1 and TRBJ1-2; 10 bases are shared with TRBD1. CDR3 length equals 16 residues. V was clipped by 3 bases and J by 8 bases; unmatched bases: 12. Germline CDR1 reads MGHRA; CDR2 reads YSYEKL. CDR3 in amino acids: CASSQMVPGQGNGYTF. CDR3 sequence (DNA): TGCGCCAGCAGCCAGATGGTACCGGGACAGGGGAACGGCTACACCTTC.

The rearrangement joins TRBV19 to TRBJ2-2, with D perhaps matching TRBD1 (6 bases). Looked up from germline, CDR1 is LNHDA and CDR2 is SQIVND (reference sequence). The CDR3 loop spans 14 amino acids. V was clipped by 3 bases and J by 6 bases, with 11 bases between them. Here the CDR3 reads CASSMNRDSGELFF. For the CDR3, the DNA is TGTGCCAGTAGTATGAACAGGGATTCCGGGGAGCTGTTTTTT.

CDR3 nucleotides: TGTGCCAGCAGTTCATCGGGAGTCCCAGAGACCCAGTACTTC. It is translated as CASSSSGVPETQYF. The chain links TRBV28 to TRBJ2-5; D possibly corresponds to TRBD2 (6 bases). The CDR3 sequence is 14 residues long. Germline V gives CDR1 MDHEN, CDR2 SYDVKM. V was shortened by 4 bases and J by 4 bases, with 13 bases between the two germline ends.

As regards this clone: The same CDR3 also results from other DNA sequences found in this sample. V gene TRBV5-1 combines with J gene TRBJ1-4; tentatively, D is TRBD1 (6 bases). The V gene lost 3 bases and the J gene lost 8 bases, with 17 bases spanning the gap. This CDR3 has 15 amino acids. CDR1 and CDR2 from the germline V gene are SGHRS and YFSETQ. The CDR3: CASSSTGTSGEKLFF. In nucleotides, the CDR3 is TGCGCCAGCAGCTCAACAGGGACCTCAGGCGAAAAACTGTTTTTT.